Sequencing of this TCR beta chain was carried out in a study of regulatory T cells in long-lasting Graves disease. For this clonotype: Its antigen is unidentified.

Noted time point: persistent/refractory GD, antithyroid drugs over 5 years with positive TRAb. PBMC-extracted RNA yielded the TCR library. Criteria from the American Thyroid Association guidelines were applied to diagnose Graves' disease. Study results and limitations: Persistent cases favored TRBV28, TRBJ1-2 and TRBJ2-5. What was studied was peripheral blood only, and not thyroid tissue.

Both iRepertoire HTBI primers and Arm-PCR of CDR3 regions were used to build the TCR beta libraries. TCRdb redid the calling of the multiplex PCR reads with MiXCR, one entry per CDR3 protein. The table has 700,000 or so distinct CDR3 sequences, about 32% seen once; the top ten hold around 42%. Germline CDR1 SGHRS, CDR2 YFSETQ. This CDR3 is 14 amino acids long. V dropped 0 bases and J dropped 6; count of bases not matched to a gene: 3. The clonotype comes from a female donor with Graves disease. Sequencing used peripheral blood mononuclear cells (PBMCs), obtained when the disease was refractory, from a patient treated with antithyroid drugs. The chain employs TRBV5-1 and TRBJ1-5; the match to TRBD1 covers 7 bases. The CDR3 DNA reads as TGCGCCAGCAGCTTGGAAGGGGGCAGTCAGCCCCAGCATTTT. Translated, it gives CASSLEGGSQPQHF.